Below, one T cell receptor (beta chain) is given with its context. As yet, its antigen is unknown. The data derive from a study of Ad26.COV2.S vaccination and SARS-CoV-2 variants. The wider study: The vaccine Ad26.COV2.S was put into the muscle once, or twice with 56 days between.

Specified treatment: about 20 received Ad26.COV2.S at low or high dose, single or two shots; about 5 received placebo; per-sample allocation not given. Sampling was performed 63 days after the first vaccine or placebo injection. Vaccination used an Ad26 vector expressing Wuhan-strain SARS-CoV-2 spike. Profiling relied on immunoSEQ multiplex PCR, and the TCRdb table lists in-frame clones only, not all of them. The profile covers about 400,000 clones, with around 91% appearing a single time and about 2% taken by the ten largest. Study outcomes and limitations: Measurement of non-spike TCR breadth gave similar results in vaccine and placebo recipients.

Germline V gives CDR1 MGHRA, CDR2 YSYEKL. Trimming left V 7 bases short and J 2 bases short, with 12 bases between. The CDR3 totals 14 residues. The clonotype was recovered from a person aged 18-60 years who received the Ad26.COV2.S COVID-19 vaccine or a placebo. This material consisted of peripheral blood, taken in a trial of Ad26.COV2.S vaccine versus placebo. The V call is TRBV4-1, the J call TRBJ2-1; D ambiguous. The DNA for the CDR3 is TGCGCCAGCAACTCTGGAGCCACCTACAATGAGCAGTTCTTC. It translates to CASNSGATYNEQFF.